This TCR beta chain came from a study of T cell responses to AZD1222 COVID-19 vaccine (dated by TCRdb to about 2021). A note on the overall study: TCR sequencing covered fewer than 250 trial participants: approximately 200 given two doses of AZD1222 and around 25 given two doses of MenACWY control vaccine. Trial participants were enrolled into age subgroups of 18-55, 56-69 and 70-plus years, which contained about 150, 28 and 57 TCR-sequenced participants, respectively. The paper's findings and limits, for the study overall: Because no day 14 peak-response samples were available, the repertoires could be characterized only after the peak T cell response. CD4 TCRs associated with the vaccine covered the entire spike protein, and the dominant responses were in regions 160-218 and 743-854. Epitopes outside the regions mutated in the B.1.351 and B.1.1.7 variants were reportedly recognized by nearly half of the unique spike-specific TCRs. The 56-69-year group was small, and its depth increase did not reach significance, likely because of low power. Conclusions about previously exposed vaccinees are limited, since just six or seven AZD1222 recipients were seropositive for SARS-CoV-2 at baseline. Participants were mostly white British, with more females than males. The authors suggested clonal diversity may have been underestimated. After two AZD1222 doses, spike-specific TCR breadth and depth were significantly higher than at day 0 and than in MenACWY recipients.

The CDR3 regions of human TCRbeta chains were subjected to immunosequencing. The study's processing was this. TCRs in the repertoires were compared against a reference library of SARS-CoV-2-specific TCRs that had been generated with the MIRA antigen-specificity platform. Breadth was defined as the fraction of unique TCRs that were SARS-CoV-2-associated, and depth was defined as the fraction of total T cells that were SARS-CoV-2-associated. Using the MIRA data, each spike-specific TCR was mapped to the spike region that the TCR reacts to and placed in a CD4 or CD8 class. Log10-transformed breadth and depth values were compared by one-way ANOVA with Sidak's multiple comparisons tests. Imported from immuneACCESS, the table was reduced by TCRdb to in-frame sequences with V and J called. These copies leave out some clones; in studies compared against another copy, an unresolved V gene accounts for under half, and the cause of the remainder is not known. D and trimming come from the DNA, and the V and J calls and clone size come from that table. This sample holds approximately 140,000 clones; around 90% were observed only once. About 3.3% of the sample is held by the ten biggest clonotypes.

Note on this clone: This receptor's antigen is unknown. It has no much larger one-base neighbor in the sample; base qualities were not kept.

Read against the paper, the sample's time point label means: about 28 days (+/-7) after the second vaccine dose. Because spike-specific TCR depth and breadth did not differ between the two schedules, AZD1222 recipients who got a second dose at roughly 4 weeks were pooled with those who got a second dose at roughly 12 weeks. Samples from vaccinated people were obtained from the UK trials COV001 and COV002, which included a single-blind randomized controlled phase 2/3 trial of AZD1222 (ChAdOx1 nCoV-19) in healthy adults. Trial participant PBMC samples were collected at day 0 and day 28 after the second dose for TCRbeta chain sequencing. Clipping removes 4 bases from V and 6 bases from J, with 7 as the unmatched junction base count. Measured from the cysteine to the phenylalanine, the CDR3 is 15 residues long. The read is trimmed to its CDR3 DNA, 45 bases read in frame from base 1. CDR1 SGHRS and CDR2 YFSETQ were looked up in the germline V gene.

The sequence joins TRBV5-1 to TRBJ2-1; 10 central nucleotides agree with TRBD2. This specimen was peripheral blood, taken 28 days after the second AZD1222 dose. This TCR was sampled from an adult who received the AZD1222 COVID-19 vaccine. CDR3 loop: CASSPRASGSNEQFF. DNA sequence: TGCGCCAGCAGCCCTCGCGCTAGCGGGAGCAATGAGCAGTTCTTC.